Reported below is one T cell receptor (beta chain). The entry originates in a study of blood T cell repertoires in COVID-19. Study-wide background: Acute and convalescent COVID-19 specimens originated in the United States, Italy and Spain. T cells, B-cell-depleted T cells, or PBMCs provided the cDNA or gDNA that served as material.

In the original processing: Estimated nucleated cell counts came from reference gene primer amplification. The assay was immunoSEQ multiplex PCR, and TCRdb's table has in-frame clones only and misses some. V, J and clone size were drawn from that table, and D and trimming were deduced from the DNA. The sample comprises 100,000 or so clones, around 85% of which are singletons, and 20% to 25% rests with the top ten. CDR1 and CDR2 (germline): MNHEY, SVGAGI. This CDR3 region has 13 residues. Deletions cut 8 bases from V and 3 bases from J, with 13 bases between. This TCR was sampled from a man in his sixties or seventies with active or convalescent COVID-19. Sequencing used peripheral blood. The chain joins TRBV6-5 to TRBJ1-1, with D maybe TRBD1 (6 bases). For the CDR3, the DNA is TGTGCCAGCCGGTGGGGGCGCGACACTGAAGCTTTCTTT. It specifies CASRWGRDTEAFF.